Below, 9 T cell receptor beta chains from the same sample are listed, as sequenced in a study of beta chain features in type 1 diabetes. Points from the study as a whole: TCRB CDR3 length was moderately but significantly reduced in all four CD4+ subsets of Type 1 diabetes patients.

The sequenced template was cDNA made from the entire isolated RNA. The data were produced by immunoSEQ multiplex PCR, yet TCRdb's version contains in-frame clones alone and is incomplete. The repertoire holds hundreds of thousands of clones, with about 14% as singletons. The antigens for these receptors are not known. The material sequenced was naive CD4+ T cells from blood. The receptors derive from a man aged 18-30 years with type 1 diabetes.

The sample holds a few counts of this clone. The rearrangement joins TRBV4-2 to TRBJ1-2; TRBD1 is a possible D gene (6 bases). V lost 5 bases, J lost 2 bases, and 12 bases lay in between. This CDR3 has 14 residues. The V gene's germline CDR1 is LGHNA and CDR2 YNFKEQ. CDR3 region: CASSGGGLNYGYTF. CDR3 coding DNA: TGTGCCAGCAGCGGAGGGGGGTTGAACTATGGCTACACCTTC.

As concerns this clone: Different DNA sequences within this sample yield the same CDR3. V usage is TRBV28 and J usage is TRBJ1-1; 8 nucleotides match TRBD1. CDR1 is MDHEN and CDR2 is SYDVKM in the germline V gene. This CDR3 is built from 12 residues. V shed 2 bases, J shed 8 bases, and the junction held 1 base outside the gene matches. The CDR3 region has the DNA TGTGCCAGCAGTTTAGACAGGGGAGAAGCTTTCTTT. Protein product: CASSLDRGEAFF.

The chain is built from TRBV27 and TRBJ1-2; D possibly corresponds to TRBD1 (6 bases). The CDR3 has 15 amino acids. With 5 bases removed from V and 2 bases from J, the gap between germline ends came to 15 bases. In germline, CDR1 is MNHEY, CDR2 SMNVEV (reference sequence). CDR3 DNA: TGTGCCAGCAGTCCGCCGGGACACAAGAACTATGGCTACACCTTC. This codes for CASSPPGHKNYGYTF.

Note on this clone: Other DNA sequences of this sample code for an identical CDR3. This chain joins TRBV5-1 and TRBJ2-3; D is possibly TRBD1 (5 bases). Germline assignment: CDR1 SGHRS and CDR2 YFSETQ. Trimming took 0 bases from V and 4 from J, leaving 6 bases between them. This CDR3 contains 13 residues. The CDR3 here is CASSLVGADTQYF. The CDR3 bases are TGCGCCAGCAGCTTGGTAGGGGCAGATACGCAGTATTTT.

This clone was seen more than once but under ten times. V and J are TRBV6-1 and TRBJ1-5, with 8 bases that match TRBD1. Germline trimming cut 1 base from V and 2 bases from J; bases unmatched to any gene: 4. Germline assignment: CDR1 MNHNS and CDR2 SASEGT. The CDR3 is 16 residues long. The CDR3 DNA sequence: TGTGCCAGCAGTGAAGGACAGGGGAGGGGCAATCAGCCCCAGCATTTT. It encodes CASSEGQGRGNQPQHF.

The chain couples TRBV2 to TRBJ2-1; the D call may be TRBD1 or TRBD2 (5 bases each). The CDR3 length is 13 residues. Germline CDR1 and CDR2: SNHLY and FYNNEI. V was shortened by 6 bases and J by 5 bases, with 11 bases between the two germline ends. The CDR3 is CASRPGTNNEQFF. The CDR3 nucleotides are TGTGCCAGCAGGCCCGGGACCAACAATGAGCAGTTCTTC.

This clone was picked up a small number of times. The CDR3 reads CASSLSRATDTQYF. The CDR3 nucleotides read TGTGCCAGCAGCTTGTCCAGAGCCACAGATACGCAGTATTTT. This chain joins TRBV11-2 and TRBJ2-3, with no clear D. The CDR3 is made up of 14 amino acids. Germline assignment: CDR1 SGHAT and CDR2 FQNNGV. V gave up 3 bases and J gave up 2 bases, with 9 bases separating them.

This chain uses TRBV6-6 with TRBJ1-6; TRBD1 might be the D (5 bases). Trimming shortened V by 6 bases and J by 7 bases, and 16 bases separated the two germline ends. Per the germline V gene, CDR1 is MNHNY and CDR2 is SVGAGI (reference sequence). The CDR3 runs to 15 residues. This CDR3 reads CASRGDGAYNSPLHF. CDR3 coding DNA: TGTGCCAGCAGAGGGGACGGAGCGTACAATTCACCCCTCCACTTT.

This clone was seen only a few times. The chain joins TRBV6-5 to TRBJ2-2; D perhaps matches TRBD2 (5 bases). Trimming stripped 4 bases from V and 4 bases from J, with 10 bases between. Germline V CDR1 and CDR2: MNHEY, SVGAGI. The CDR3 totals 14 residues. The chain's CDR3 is CASSSRGSTGELFF. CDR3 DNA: TGTGCCAGCAGTTCCCGAGGGTCCACCGGGGAGCTGTTTTTT.